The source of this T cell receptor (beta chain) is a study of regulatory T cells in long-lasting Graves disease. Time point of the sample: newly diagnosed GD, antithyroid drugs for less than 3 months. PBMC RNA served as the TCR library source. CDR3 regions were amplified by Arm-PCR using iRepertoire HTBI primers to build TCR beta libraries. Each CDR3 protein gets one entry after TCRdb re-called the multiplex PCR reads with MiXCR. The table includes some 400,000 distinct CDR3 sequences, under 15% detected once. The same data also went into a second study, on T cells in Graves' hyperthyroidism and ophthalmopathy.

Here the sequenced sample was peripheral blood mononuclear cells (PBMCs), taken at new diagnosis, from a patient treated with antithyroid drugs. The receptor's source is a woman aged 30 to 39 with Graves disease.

CDR3 sequence (DNA): TGTGCCTGGAGTGTTACAGGTCGCCTAGACGAGCAGTTCTTC. This translates into CAWSVTGRLDEQFF. This chain joins TRBV30 and TRBJ2-1, with D possibly TRBD1 on 5 matching bases. The germline gives CDR1 GTSNPN, CDR2 SVGIG (reference sequence). V was clipped by 0 bases and J by 10 bases, with 16 bases between them. This CDR3 is 14 amino acids long.